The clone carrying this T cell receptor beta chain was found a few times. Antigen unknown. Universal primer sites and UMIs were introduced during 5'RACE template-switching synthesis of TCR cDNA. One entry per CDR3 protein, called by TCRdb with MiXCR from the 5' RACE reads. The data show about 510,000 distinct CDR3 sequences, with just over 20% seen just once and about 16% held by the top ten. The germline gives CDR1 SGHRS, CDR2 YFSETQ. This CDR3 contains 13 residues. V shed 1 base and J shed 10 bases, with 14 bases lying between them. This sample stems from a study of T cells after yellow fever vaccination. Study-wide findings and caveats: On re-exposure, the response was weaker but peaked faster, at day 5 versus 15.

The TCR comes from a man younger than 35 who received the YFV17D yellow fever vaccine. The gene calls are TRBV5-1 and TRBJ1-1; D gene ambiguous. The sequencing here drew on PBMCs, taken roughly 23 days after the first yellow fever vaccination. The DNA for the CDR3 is TGCGCCAGCAGCTTGAGGCCGGAGCAGGCAGCTTTCTTT. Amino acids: CASSLRPEQAAFF.